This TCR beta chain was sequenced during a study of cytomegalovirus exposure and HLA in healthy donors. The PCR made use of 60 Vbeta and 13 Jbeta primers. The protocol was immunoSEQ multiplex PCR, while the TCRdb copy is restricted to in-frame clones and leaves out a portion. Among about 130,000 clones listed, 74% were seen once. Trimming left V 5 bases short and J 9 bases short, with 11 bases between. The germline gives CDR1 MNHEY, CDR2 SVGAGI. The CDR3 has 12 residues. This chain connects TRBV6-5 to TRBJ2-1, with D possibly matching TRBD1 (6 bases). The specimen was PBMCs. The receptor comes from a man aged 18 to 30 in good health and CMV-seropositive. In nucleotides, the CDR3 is TGTGCCAGCAGTGTACTCAGGGGTGAGCAGTTCTTC. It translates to CASSVLRGEQFF.